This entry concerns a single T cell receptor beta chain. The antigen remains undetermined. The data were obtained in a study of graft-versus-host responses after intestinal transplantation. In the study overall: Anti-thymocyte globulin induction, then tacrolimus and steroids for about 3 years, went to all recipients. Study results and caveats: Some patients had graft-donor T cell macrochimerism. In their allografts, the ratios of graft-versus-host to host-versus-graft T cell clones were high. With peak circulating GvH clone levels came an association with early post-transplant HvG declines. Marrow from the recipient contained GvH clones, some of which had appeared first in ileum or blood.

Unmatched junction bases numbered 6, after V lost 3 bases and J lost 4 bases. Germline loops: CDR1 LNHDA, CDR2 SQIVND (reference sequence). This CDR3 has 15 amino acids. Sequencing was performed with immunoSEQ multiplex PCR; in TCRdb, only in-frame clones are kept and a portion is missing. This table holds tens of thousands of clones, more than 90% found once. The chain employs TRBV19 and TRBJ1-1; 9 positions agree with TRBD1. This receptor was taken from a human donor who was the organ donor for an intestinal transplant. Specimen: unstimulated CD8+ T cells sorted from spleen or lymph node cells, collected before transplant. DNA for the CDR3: TGTGCCAGTAGTATCTACGGACAGGGGAGCACTGAAGCTTTCTTT. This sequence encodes CASSIYGQGSTEAFF.